The clone carrying this T cell receptor beta chain was seen more than once but under ten times. Its antigen is unidentified. CDR1 is KGHSH, CDR2 LQKENI, per germline. CDR3 length equals 17 residues. V trimming: 5 bases; J trimming: 2 bases; junction bases outside the gene matches: 11. Constant-segment-primed 5'RACE gave TCR alpha and TCR beta cDNA libraries with sample barcodes and UMIs. TCRdb recomputed calls from the 5' RACE reads with MiXCR, one row per CDR3 protein. The sample has around 390,000 distinct CDR3 sequences, about 16% seen once. These data come from a study of T-cell memory formation after mild COVID-19. Study context: Clusters of TCRs were largely donor specific.

Study-wide points: Several responding clones turned up in pre-infection memory, indicating that cross-reactive memory may have taken part. Clones that contracted clustered mainly in CM and EM if CD4+ and in EMRA if CD8+.

Sequencing was carried out using PBMCs or a T cell subset sorted from them (not recorded which). This TCR came from a man in his late teens or twenties who had mild COVID-19 (a few samples of this study predate the infection). Cell type and time point are not known. V and J are TRBV18 and TRBJ2-7; 11 nucleotides line up with TRBD1. CDR3 in DNA: TGTGCCAGCTCATCAGCCTTCGGGACAGGGGGTGCCTACGAGCAGTACTTC. Its translation is CASSSAFGTGGAYEQYF.